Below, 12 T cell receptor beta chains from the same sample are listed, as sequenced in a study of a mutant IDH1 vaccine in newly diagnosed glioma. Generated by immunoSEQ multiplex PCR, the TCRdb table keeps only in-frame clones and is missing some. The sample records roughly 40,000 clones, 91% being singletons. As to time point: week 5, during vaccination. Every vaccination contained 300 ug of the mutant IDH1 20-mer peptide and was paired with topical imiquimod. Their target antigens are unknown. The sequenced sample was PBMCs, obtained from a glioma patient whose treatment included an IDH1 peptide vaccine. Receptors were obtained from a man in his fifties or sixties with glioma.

CDR3 region: CATSRERTSNQPQHF. The CDR3 bases are TGTGCCACCAGCAGAGAGCGGACTAGCAATCAGCCCCAGCATTTT. V and J are TRBV15 and TRBJ1-5, with unresolved D. Germline CDR1 reads LNHNV; CDR2 reads YYDKDF (reference sequence). The CDR3 is 15 residues long. Trimming shortened V by 0 bases and J by 0 bases, and 6 bases separated the two germline ends. The whole variable domain, remainder taken from reference TRBV15 and TRBJ1-5, is DAMVIQNPRYQVTQFGKPVTLSCSQTLNHNVMYWYQQKSSQAPKLLFHYYDKDFNNEADTPDNFQSRRPNTSFCFLDIRSPGLGDTAMYLCATSRERTSNQPQHFGDGTRLSIL.

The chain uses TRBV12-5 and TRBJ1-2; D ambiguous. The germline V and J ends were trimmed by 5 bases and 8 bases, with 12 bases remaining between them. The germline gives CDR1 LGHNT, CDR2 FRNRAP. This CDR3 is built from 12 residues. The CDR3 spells CASGPTIRGYTF. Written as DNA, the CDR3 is TGTGCTAGTGGTCCCACTATCCGGGGCTACACCTTC.

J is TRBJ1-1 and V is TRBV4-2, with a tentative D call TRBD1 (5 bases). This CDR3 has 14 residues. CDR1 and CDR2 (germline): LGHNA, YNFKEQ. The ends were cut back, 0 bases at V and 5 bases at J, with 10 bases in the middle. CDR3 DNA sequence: TGTGCCAGCAGCCAAGATGGGAGGGGTACTGAAGCTTTCTTT. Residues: CASSQDGRGTEAFF.

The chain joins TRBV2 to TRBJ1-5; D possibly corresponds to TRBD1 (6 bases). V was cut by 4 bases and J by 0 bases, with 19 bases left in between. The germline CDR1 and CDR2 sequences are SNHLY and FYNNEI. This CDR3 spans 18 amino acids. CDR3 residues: CASSGWTVRVYSNQPQHF. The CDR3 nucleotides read TGTGCCAGCAGTGGATGGACAGTTAGAGTTTATAGCAATCAGCCCCAGCATTTT.

The CDR3 here is CSVDHRSIGDTQYF. As DNA, the CDR3 is TGCAGCGTTGACCACAGGTCAATCGGGGATACGCAGTATTTT. V is TRBV29-1 and J is TRBJ2-3, with a possible D match to TRBD1 (5 bases). The CDR3 consists of 14 residues. Looked up from germline, CDR1 is SQVTM and CDR2 is ANQGSEA. The V gene lost 3 bases and the J gene lost 6 bases, with 16 bases spanning the gap.

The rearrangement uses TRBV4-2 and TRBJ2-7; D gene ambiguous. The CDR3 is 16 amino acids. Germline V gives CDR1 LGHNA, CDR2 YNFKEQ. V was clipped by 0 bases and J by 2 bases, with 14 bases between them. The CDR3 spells CASSQDQAGDPYEQYF. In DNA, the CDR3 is TGTGCCAGCAGCCAAGATCAGGCAGGCGACCCCTACGAGCAGTACTTC.

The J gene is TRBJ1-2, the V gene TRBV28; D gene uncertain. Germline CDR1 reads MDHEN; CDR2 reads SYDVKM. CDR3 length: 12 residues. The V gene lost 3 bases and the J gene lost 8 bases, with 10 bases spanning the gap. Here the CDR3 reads CASSFGQGGYTF. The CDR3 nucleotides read TGTGCCAGCAGTTTTGGGCAAGGGGGCTACACCTTC.

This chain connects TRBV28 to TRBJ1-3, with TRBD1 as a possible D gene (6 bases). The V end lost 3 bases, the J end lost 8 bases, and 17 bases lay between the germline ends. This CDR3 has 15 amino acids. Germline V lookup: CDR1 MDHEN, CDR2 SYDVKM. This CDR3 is CASSFLRADSHTIYF. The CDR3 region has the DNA TGTGCCAGCAGTTTCCTCCGAGCGGACAGTCACACCATATATTTT. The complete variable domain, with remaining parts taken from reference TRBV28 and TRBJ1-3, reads DVKVTQSSRYLVKRTGEKVFLECVQDMDHENMFWYRQDPGLGLRLIYFSYDVKMKEKGDIPEGYSVSREKKERFSLILESASTNQTSMYLCASSFLRADSHTIYFGEGSWLTVV.

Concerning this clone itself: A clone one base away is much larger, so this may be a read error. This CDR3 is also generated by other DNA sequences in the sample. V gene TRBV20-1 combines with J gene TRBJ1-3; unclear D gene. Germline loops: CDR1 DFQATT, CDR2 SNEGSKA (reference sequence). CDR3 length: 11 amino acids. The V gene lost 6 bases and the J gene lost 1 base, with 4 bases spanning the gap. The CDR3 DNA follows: TGCAGTGCCCTGTCTGGAAACACCATATATTTT. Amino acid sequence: CSALSGNTIYF.

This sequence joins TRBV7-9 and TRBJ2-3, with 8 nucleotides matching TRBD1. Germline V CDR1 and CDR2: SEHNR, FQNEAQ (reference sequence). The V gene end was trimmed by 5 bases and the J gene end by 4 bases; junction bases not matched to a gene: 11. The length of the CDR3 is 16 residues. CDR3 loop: CASSPQLGQGPDTQYF. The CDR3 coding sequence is TGTGCCAGCAGCCCCCAGCTTGGACAGGGCCCAGATACGCAGTATTTT.

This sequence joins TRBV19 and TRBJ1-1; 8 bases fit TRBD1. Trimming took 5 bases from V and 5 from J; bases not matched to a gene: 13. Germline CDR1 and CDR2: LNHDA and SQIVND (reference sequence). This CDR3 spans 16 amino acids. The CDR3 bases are TGTGCCAGTAGTCCGCGACAGGGGTTAGGTAGGACTGAAGCTTTCTTT. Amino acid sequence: CASSPRQGLGRTEAFF.

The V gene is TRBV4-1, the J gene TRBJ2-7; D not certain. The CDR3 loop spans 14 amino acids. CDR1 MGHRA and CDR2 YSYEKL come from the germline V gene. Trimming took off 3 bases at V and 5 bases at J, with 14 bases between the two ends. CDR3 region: CASSHPGRSDEQYF. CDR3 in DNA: TGCGCCAGCAGCCACCCCGGCAGGTCTGACGAGCAGTACTTC.